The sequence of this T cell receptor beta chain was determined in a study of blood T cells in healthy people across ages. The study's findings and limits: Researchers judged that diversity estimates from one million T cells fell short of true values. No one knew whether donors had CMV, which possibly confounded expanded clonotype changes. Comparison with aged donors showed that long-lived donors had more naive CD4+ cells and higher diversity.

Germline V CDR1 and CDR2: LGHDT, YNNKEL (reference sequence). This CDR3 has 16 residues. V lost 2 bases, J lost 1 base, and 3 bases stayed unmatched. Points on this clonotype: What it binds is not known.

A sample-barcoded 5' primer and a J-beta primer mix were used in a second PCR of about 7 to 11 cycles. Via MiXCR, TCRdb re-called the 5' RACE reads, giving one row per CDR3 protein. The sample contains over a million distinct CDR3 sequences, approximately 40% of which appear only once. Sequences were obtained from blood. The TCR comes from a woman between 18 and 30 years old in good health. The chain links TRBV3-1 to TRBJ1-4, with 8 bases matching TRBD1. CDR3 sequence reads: CASSQHGQGTNEKLFF. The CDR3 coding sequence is TGTGCCAGCAGCCAACACGGACAGGGAACTAATGAAAAACTGTTTTTT.